This entry describes one T cell receptor (beta chain). The sample originates from a study of blood T cell repertoires in COVID-19. Cohort assignment relied on participant-reported clinical history. The recovered donors of Cohort 3 showed two negative PCRs, clearance, or symptom resolution. The assay was immunoSEQ multiplex PCR, and TCRdb's table has in-frame clones only and misses some. The sample shows some 490,000 clones, roughly nine tenths of them seen only once. From germline, CDR1 is MNHEY and CDR2 SMNVEV (reference sequence). Losses at the gene ends were 5 bases for V and 8 bases for J; bases not matched to a gene: 7. The CDR3 has 14 residues.

The V and J genes are TRBV27 and TRBJ1-4, with TRBD1 matching 8 bases. The receptor was isolated from an older woman who had recovered from COVID-19. Sequencing was done on a sample of PBMCs or T cells enriched from blood (not recorded which). CDR3 loop: CASSIRGQEEKLFF. CDR3 DNA: TGTGCCAGCAGTATCAGGGGGCAGGAGGAAAAACTGTTTTTT.